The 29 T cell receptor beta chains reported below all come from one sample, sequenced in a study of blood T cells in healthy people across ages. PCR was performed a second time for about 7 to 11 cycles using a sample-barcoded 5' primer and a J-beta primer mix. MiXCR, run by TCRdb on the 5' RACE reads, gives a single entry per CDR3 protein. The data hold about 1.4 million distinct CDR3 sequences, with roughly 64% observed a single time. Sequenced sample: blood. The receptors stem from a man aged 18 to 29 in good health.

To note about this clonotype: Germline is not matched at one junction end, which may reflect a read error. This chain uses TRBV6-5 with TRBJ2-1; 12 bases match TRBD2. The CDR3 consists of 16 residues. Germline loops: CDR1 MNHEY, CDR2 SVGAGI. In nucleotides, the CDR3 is TGTGCCTGCAGTCACCGACTAGCGGGGGCTCTCAATGAGCAGTTCTTC. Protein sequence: CACSHRLAGALNEQFF.

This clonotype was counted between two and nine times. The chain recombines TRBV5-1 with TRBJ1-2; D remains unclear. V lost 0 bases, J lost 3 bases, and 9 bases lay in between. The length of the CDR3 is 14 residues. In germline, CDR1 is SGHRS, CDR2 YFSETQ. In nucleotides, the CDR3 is TGCGCCAGCAGCTTGGATTTGGCGGACTATGGCTACACCTTC. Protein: CASSLDLADYGYTF.

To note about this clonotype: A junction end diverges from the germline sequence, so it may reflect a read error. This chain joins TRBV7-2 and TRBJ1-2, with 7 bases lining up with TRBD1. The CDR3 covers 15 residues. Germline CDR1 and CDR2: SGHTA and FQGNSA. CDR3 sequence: CASSPYDRVNSGYTF. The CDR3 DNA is TGTGCCAGCAGCCCGTATGACAGGGTTAACTCTGGCTACACCTTC.

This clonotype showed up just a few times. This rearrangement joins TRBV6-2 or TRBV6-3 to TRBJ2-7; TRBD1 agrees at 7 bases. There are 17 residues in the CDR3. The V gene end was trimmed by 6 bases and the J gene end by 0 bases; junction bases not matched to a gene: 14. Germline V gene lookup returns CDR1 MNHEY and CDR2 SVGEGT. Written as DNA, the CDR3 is TGTGCCAGCAGCGAAGACAGGGCGCGTACCTACTCCTACGAGCAGTACTTC. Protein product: CASSEDRARTYSYEQYF.

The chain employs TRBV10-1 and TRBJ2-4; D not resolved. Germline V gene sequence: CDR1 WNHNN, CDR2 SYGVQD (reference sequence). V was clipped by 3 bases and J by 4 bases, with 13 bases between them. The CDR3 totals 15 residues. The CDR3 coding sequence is TGCGCCAGCAGTGAATCGGGTCTCTGGAAAAACATTCAGTACTTC. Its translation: CASSESGLWKNIQYF.

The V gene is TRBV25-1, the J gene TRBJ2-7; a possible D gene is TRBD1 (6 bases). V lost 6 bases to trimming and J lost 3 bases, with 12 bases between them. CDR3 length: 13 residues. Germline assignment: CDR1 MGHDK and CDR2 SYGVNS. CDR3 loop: CASREDRDYEQYF. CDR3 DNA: TGTGCCAGCAGGGAGGACAGAGACTACGAGCAGTACTTC.

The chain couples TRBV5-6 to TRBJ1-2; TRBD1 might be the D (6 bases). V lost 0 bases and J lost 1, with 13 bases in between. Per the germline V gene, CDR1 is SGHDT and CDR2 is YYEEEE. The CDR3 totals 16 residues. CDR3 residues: CASSLALGHYNYGYTF. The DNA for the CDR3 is TGTGCCAGCAGCTTGGCCTTGGGACACTATAACTATGGCTACACCTTC.

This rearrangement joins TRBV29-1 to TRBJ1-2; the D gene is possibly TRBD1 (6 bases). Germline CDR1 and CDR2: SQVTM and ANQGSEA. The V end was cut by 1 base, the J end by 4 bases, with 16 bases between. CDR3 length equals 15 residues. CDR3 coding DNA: TGCAGCGTTGAAGCCGCAACACAGGGATCCTATGGCTACACCTTC. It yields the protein CSVEAATQGSYGYTF.

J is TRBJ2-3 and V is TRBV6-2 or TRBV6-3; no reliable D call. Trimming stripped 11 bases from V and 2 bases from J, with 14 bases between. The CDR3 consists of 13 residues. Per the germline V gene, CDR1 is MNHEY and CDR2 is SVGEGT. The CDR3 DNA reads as TGTGCCGCAGCGTCGCTAGTCACAGATACGCAGTATTTT. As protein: CAAASLVTDTQYF.

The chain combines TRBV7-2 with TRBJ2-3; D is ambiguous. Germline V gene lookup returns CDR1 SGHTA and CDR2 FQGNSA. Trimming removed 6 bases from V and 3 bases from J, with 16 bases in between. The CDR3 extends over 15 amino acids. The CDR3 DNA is TGTGCCAGCAGTCCTTCGAGCATAACGACAGATACGCAGTATTTT. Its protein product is CASSPSSITTDTQYF. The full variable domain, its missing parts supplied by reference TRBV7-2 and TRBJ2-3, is GAGVSQSPSNKVTEKGKDVELRCDPISGHTALYWYRQSLGQGLEFLIYFQGNSAPDKSGLPSDRFSAERTGGSVSTLTIQRTQQEDSAVYLCASSPSSITTDTQYFGPGTRLTVL.

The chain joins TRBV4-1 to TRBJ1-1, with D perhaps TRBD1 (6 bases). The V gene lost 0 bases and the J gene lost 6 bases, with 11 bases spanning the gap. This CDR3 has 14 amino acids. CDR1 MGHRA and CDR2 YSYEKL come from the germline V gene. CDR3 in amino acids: CASSQDLQGPEAFF. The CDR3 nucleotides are TGCGCCAGCAGCCAAGATTTACAGGGACCTGAAGCTTTCTTT.

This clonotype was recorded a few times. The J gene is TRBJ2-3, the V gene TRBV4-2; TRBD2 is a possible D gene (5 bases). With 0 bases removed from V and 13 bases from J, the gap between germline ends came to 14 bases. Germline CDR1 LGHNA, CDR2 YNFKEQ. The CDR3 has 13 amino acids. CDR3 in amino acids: CASSQDRGPEEYF. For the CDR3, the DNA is TGTGCCAGCAGCCAAGATCGTGGACCGGAGGAGTATTTT.

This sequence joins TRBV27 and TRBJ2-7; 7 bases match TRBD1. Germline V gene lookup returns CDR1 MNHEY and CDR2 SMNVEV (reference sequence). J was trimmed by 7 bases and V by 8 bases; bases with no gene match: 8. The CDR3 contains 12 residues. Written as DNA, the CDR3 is TGTGCCAGCGAAGGGGGCTCCCGTGAGCAGTACTTC. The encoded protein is CASEGGSREQYF.

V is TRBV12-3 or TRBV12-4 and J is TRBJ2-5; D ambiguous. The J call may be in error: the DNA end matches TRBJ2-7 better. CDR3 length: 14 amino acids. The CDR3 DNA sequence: TGTGCCAGCAGTATCCACTCCCCCCAGGACGAGCAGTACTTC. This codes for CASSIHSPQDEQYF.

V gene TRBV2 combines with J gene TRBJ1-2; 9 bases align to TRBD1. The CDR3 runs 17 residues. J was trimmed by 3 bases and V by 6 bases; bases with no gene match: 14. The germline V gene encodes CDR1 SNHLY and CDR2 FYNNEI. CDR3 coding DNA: TGTGCCAGCAGGGTGGGGTACAGGGGGCGTATCGACTATGGCTACACCTTC. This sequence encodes CASRVGYRGRIDYGYTF.

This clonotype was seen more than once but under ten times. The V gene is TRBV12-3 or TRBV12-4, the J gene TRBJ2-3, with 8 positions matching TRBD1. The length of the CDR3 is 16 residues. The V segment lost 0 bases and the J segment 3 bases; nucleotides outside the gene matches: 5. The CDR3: CASSLAGQASTDTQYF. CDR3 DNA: TGTGCCAGCAGTTTAGCGGGACAGGCGTCTACAGATACGCAGTATTTT.

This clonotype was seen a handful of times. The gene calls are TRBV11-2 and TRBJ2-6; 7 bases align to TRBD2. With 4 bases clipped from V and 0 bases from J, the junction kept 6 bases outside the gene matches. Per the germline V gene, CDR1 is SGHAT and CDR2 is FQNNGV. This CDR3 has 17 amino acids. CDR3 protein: CASSSPLAGSGANVLTF. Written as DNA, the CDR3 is TGTGCCAGCAGCTCCCCTTTAGCGGGCTCTGGGGCCAACGTCCTGACTTTC.

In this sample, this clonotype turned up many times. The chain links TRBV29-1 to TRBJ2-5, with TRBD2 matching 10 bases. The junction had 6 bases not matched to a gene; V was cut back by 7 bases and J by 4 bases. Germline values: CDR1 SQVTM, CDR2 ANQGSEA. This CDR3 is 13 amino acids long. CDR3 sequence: CSARASGRETQYF. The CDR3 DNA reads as TGCAGCGCCCGGGCTAGCGGGAGAGAGACCCAGTACTTC.

The CDR3 here is CASSPNSGGEQFF. As DNA, the CDR3 is TGTGCCAGCAGCCCTAACTCAGGGGGTGAGCAGTTCTTC. The rearrangement links TRBV3-1 to TRBJ2-1; 7 nucleotides match TRBD1. Germline CDR1 and CDR2: LGHDT and YNNKEL (reference sequence). The CDR3 length is 13 residues. The V segment lost 4 bases and the J segment 9 bases; nucleotides outside the gene matches: 6.

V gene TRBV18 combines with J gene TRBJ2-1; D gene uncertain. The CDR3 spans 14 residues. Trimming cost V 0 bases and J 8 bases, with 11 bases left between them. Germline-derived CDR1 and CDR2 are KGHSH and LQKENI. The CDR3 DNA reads TGTGCCAGCTCACCACCGAACGGCCGGTATGAGCAGTTCTTC. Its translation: CASSPPNGRYEQFF.

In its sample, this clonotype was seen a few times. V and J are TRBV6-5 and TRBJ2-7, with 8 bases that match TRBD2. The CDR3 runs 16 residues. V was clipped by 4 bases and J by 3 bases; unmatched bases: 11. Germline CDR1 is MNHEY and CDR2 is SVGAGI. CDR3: CASSSQRTGGSYEQYF. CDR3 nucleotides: TGTGCCAGCAGTTCACAACGGACGGGAGGGAGCTACGAGCAGTACTTC.

Written as DNA, the CDR3 is TGTGCCAGCGGGACTAGCGCTACCTACGAGCAGTACTTC. Translating it yields CASGTSATYEQYF. This chain joins TRBV28 and TRBJ2-7, with 10 bases aligning to TRBD2. The CDR3 is 13 residues long. Unmatched junction bases numbered 3, after V lost 8 bases and J lost 2 bases. Germline loops: CDR1 MDHEN, CDR2 SYDVKM.

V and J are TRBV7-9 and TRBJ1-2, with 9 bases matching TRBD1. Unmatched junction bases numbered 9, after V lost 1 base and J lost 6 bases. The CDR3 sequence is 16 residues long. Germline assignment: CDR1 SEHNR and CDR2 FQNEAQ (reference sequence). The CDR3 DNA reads TGTGCCAGCAGCTTAGTCGCAAGCAGACAGGGGGATGGCTACACCTTC. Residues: CASSLVASRQGDGYTF. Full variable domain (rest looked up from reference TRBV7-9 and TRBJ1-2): DTGVSQNPRHKITKRGQNVTFRCDPISEHNRLYWYRQTLGQGPEFLTYFQNEAQLEKSRLLSDRFSAERPKGSFSTLEIQRTEQGDSAMYLCASSLVASRQGDGYTFGSGTRLTVV.

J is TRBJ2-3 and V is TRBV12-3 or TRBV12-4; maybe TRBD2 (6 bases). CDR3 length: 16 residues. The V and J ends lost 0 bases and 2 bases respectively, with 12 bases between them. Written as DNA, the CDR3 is TGTGCCAGCAGTTTAGCGTTCGGGGGTTCCACAGATACGCAGTATTTT. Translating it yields CASSLAFGGSTDTQYF.

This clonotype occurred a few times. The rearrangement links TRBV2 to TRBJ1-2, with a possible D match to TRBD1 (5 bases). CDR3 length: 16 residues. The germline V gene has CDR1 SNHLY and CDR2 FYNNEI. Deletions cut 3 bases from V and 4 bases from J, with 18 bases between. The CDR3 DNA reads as TGTGCCAGCAGTGACCCTGACGAGGGGCTGCTCTATGGCTACACCTTC. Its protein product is CASSDPDEGLLYGYTF.

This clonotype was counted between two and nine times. The CDR3 reads CASSLGSGVQYNEQFF. CDR3 sequence (DNA): TGTGCCAGCAGCTTAGGTAGCGGGGTCCAGTACAATGAGCAGTTCTTC. This chain joins TRBV7-2 and TRBJ2-1; 8 positions agree with TRBD2. V lost 1 base, J lost 4 bases, and 6 bases stayed unmatched. The V gene's germline CDR1 is SGHTA and CDR2 FQGNSA. The CDR3 has 16 amino acids.

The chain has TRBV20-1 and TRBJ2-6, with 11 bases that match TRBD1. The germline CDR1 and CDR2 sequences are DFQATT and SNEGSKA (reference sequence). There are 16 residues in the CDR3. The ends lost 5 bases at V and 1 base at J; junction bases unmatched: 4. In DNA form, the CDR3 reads TGCAGTGCTGTGGGACAGGGGGTATCTGGGGCCAACGTCCTGACTTTC. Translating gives CSAVGQGVSGANVLTF.

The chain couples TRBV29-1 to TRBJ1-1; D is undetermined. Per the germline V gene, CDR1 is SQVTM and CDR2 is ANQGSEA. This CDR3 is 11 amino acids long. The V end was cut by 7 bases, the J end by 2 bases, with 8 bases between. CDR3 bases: TGCAGCGATAATACAAACACTGAAGCTTTCTTT. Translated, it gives CSDNTNTEAFF.

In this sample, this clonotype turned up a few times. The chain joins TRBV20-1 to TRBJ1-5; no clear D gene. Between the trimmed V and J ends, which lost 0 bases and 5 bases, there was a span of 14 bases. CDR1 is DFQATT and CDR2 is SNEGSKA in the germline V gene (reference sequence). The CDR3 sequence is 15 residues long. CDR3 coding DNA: TGCAGTGCTAGAGATAAACAGAGCCTATATCAGCCCCAGCATTTT. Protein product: CSARDKQSLYQPQHF.